Each of the 29 T cell receptor beta chains below was sequenced from the same sample in a study of Ad26.COV2.S vaccination and SARS-CoV-2 variants. Here immunoSEQ multiplex PCR was the method, and the copy in TCRdb shows in-frame clones only, minus some. The table has around 350,000 clones, roughly 94% seen once. The input for sequencing was peripheral blood, taken after recovery from COVID-19. The source is a human donor who had recovered from COVID-19.

The chain carries TRBV2 and TRBJ1-1; tentative D call: TRBD1 (6 bases). V gave up 6 bases and J gave up 9 bases, with 17 bases separating them. There are 13 residues in the CDR3. Germline V gene data show CDR1 as SNHLY and CDR2 as FYNNEI. CDR3 DNA sequence: TGTGCCAGCAGGGGGTCGGCGGACAGACAAGCTTTCTTT. This translates into CASRGSADRQAFF.

The chain is built from TRBV5-1 and TRBJ2-2; D remains ambiguous. Trimming cost V 7 bases and J 6 bases, with 13 bases left between them. The CDR3 has 13 amino acids. The V gene's germline CDR1 is SGHRS and CDR2 YFSETQ. The CDR3 DNA is TGCGCCAGCGCTGTAATGCCAGCCGGGGAGCTGTTTTTT. This codes for CASAVMPAGELFF.

The chain is built from TRBV27 and TRBJ2-7, with 11 bases lining up with TRBD1. The CDR3 has 17 amino acids. V dropped 4 bases and J dropped 4; count of bases not matched to a gene: 12. Per the germline V gene, CDR1 is MNHEY and CDR2 is SMNVEV (reference sequence). CDR3 sequence: CASSSRDRGDGSYEQYF. The CDR3 nucleotides are TGTGCCAGCAGTTCCCGGGACAGGGGGGATGGCAGTTACGAGCAGTACTTC.

The chain links TRBV10-2 to TRBJ1-4; tentative D call: TRBD1 (5 bases). The V gene lost 3 bases and the J gene lost 4 bases, with 15 bases spanning the gap. This CDR3 spans 16 amino acids. The V gene's germline CDR1 is WSHSY and CDR2 SAAADI. As DNA, the CDR3 is TGCGCCAGCAGTGATCGAGCGGGGGGTCTTAATGAAAAACTGTTTTTT. Protein: CASSDRAGGLNEKLFF.

The chain's CDR3 is CASSLSRGTEAFF. CDR3 nucleotides: TGTGCCAGCAGCTTGAGCAGGGGCACTGAAGCTTTCTTT. V is TRBV5-8 and J is TRBJ1-1, with a tentative D call TRBD1 (6 bases). The CDR3 contains 13 residues. Trimming took 1 base from V and 4 from J, leaving 8 bases between them. The germline V gene has CDR1 SGHTS and CDR2 YDEGEE.

V gene TRBV9 combines with J gene TRBJ1-1; D call uncertain. The V end lost 0 bases, the J end lost 6 bases, and 12 bases lay between the germline ends. Germline assignment: CDR1 SGDLS and CDR2 YYNGEE. The CDR3 runs 14 residues. The CDR3 DNA is TGTGCCAGCAGCGTAGTGTATAGGGAGGCTGAAGCTTTCTTT. It yields the protein CASSVVYREAEAFF.

The chain links TRBV11-2 to TRBJ2-7; D gene unclear. V was pared by 1 base and J by 4 bases, with 11 bases between. CDR3 length equals 14 residues. Germline lookup yields CDR1 SGHAT and CDR2 FQNNGV. This chain's CDR3 is CASSLVQRPYEQYF. In DNA form, the CDR3 reads TGTGCCAGCAGCTTAGTGCAGCGACCATACGAGCAGTACTTC. The entire variable domain, with the rest obtained from reference TRBV11-2 and TRBJ2-7, is as follows: EAGVAQSPRYKIIEKRQSVAFWCNPISGHATLYWYQQILGQGPKLLIQFQNNGVVDDSQLPKDRFSAERLKGVDSTLKIQPAKLEDSAVYLCASSLVQRPYEQYFGPGTRLTVT.

Here the CDR3 DNA reads TGTGCAAGTCGCCTCCGGGACAGAAGCACAGATACGCAGTATTTT. Amino acids: CASRLRDRSTDTQYF. This chain connects TRBV12-2 to TRBJ2-3; the table's D call of TRBD1 was not tested on the DNA. TRBV12-2 is reported as a pseudogene. This CDR3 has 15 residues.

The chain employs TRBV10-1 and TRBJ1-3, with D hard to call. Trimming removed 2 bases from V and 0 bases from J, with 8 bases in between. From germline, CDR1 is WNHNN and CDR2 SYGVQD (reference sequence). The CDR3 contains 15 residues. As DNA, the CDR3 is TGCGCCAGCAGTGAGCTGACAACCTCTGGAAACACCATATATTTT. It yields the protein CASSELTTSGNTIYF.

The rearrangement joins TRBV6-2 or TRBV6-3 to TRBJ2-7; the D is unclear. The V and J ends lost 5 bases and 2 bases respectively, with 7 bases between them. Germline CDR1 MNHEY, CDR2 SVGEGT. This CDR3 has 12 residues. The CDR3 sequence is CASSPRPYEQYF. The CDR3 DNA follows: TGTGCCAGCAGTCCCCGGCCCTACGAGCAGTACTTC.

The chain recombines TRBV6-5 with TRBJ2-7; D may be TRBD1 (6 bases). Trimming removed 6 bases at V and 3 bases at J, with 12 bases between. CDR1 is MNHEY and CDR2 is SVGAGI in the germline V gene. CDR3 size: 13 residues. The CDR3 bases are TGTGCCAGCAGCGATTGGACAGTCTACGAGCAGTACTTC. Translation gives CASSDWTVYEQYF.

This rearrangement joins TRBV6-2 or TRBV6-3 to TRBJ2-5; D is perhaps TRBD1 (6 bases). Trimming cost V 2 bases and J 7 bases, with 14 bases left between them. Germline CDR1 and CDR2: MNHEY and SVGEGT. The CDR3 totals 14 residues. CDR3 region: CASSYIQGYGTQYF. The CDR3 DNA sequence: TGTGCCAGCAGTTACATCCAGGGGTATGGGACCCAGTACTTC.

The chain carries TRBV5-4 and TRBJ2-2; no firm D call. The CDR3 extends over 15 amino acids. Trimming stripped 4 bases from V and 5 bases from J, with 15 bases between. The germline V gene has CDR1 SGHNT and CDR2 YYREEE (reference sequence). The CDR3 sequence: CASSPLMKETGELFF. CDR3 nucleotides: TGTGCCAGCAGCCCCCTCATGAAGGAAACCGGGGAGCTGTTTTTT.

V and J are TRBV7-9 and TRBJ2-7, with 7 bases aligning to TRBD1. The germline gives CDR1 SEHNR, CDR2 FQNEAQ (reference sequence). V dropped 8 bases and J dropped 0; count of bases not matched to a gene: 7. This CDR3 spans 14 amino acids. CDR3 DNA sequence: TGTGCCAGCGGATCGCCAGGGGGCTCCTACGAGCAGTACTTC. The encoded protein is CASGSPGGSYEQYF.

The chain links TRBV19 to TRBJ1-1; D gene uncertain. Trimming pared 8 bases from V and 4 bases from J, leaving 8 bases between. This CDR3 has 11 amino acids. Looked up from germline, CDR1 is LNHDA and CDR2 is SQIVND (reference sequence). CDR3: CASGSFTEAFF. The CDR3 DNA follows: TGTGCCAGTGGCTCGTTCACTGAAGCTTTCTTT. The complete variable domain, with remaining parts taken from reference TRBV19 and TRBJ1-1, reads DGGITQSPKYLFRKEGQNVTLSCEQNLNHDAMYWYRQDPGQGLRLIYYSQIVNDFQKGDIAEGYSVSREKKESFPLTVTSAQKNPTAFYLCASGSFTEAFFGQGTRLTVV.

The chain couples TRBV6-2 or TRBV6-3 to TRBJ2-7, with D possibly being TRBD2 (7 bases). Germline lookup yields CDR1 MNHEY and CDR2 SVGEGT. Trimming took 2 bases from V and 2 from J, leaving 16 bases between them. The CDR3 sequence is 16 residues long. This CDR3 is CASSYRGAWTPYEQYF. CDR3 coding DNA: TGTGCCAGCAGTTACCGGGGGGCGTGGACCCCCTACGAGCAGTACTTC.

The chain carries TRBV7-2 and TRBJ1-1; D uncertain. The V end was cut by 3 bases, the J end by 12 bases, with 8 bases between. Germline CDR1 is SGHTA and CDR2 is FQGNSA. The CDR3 runs 10 residues. CDR3 sequence (DNA): TGTGCCAGCAGCTTTCCCTTGACTTTCTTT. It encodes CASSFPLTFF.

The chain couples TRBV4-1 to TRBJ1-6; D uncertain. Looked up from germline, CDR1 is MGHRA and CDR2 is YSYEKL. The CDR3 covers 15 residues. V shed 0 bases and J shed 7 bases, with 10 bases lying between them. The CDR3 protein is CASSQETTANSPLHF. CDR3 DNA: TGCGCCAGCAGCCAAGAAACTACGGCGAATTCACCCCTCCACTTT.

The gene calls are TRBV9 and TRBJ1-2, with a weak D call TRBD1 (5 bases). The CDR3 length is 15 residues. The germline V gene has CDR1 SGDLS and CDR2 YYNGEE. With 1 base removed from V and 0 bases from J, the gap between germline ends came to 10 bases. CDR3 sequence: CASSVRPGTNYGYTF. CDR3 sequence (DNA): TGTGCCAGCAGCGTAAGGCCAGGGACTAACTATGGCTACACCTTC.

This clone came up once. This sequence joins TRBV6-5 and TRBJ2-7; maybe TRBD1 (5 bases). Germline V CDR1 and CDR2: MNHEY, SVGAGI. Trimming removed 8 bases from V and 4 bases from J, with 12 bases in between. There are 12 residues in the CDR3. This CDR3 is CASRQGRYEQYF. The DNA for the CDR3 is TGTGCCAGCCGGCAGGGTCGGTACGAGCAGTACTTC.

This sequence joins TRBV19 and TRBJ2-1; either TRBD1 or TRBD2 may fit D (5 bases each). CDR1 is LNHDA, CDR2 SQIVND, per germline (reference sequence). Trimming pared 6 bases from V and 4 bases from J, leaving 16 bases between. This CDR3 region has 15 residues. The CDR3 spells CASSRGTPVYNEQFF. In DNA, the CDR3 is TGTGCCAGTAGCCGAGGGACGCCCGTATACAATGAGCAGTTCTTC.

The V call is TRBV4-1, the J call TRBJ1-5; D is unclear. Trimming stripped 0 bases from V and 7 bases from J, with 7 bases between. Per the germline V gene, CDR1 is MGHRA and CDR2 is YSYEKL. The CDR3 covers 13 residues. CDR3 sequence (DNA): TGCGCCAGCAGCCAAGAGGGTAGGCAGCCCCAGCATTTT. It is translated as CASSQEGRQPQHF.

The genes are TRBV6-5 and TRBJ1-1, with D perhaps TRBD1 (5 bases). Germline V lookup: CDR1 MNHEY, CDR2 SVGAGI. The V gene lost 7 bases and the J gene lost 0 bases, with 12 bases spanning the gap. This CDR3 is 14 amino acids long. This CDR3 reads CASTRQRMNTEAFF. In DNA form, the CDR3 reads TGTGCCAGCACTAGACAGAGAATGAACACTGAAGCTTTCTTT.

The genes are TRBV13 and TRBJ2-7; D might be TRBD1 (5 bases). CDR1 is PRHDT and CDR2 is FYEKMQ in the germline V gene (reference sequence). V was trimmed by 8 bases and J by 3 bases, leaving 17 bases between them. CDR3 length equals 14 residues. The CDR3 loop reads CASGSGTGSYEQYF. The DNA of the CDR3 is TGTGCCAGCGGGTCCGGCACAGGAAGCTACGAGCAGTACTTC.

This clone has more than one count but fewer than ten. This chain connects TRBV7-6 to TRBJ1-3; possibly TRBD1 for D (5 bases). The CDR3 spans 17 residues. V lost 2 bases, J lost 1 base, and 15 bases lay in between. The germline gives CDR1 SGHVS, CDR2 FNYEAQ. CDR3 DNA: TGTGCCAGCAGCTTAAATTATAGGGGATCTTCTGGAAACACCATATATTTT. Translated: CASSLNYRGSSGNTIYF.

The rearrangement uses TRBV6-2 or TRBV6-3 and TRBJ1-1; possibly TRBD1 for D (5 bases). This CDR3 is 12 amino acids long. Between the trimmed V and J ends, which lost 2 bases and 8 bases, there was a span of 9 bases. Germline CDR1 reads MNHEY; CDR2 reads SVGEGT. The CDR3, as DNA: TGTGCCAGCAGTTACACAGGATCAGAAGCTTTCTTT. Protein sequence: CASSYTGSEAFF.

The rearrangement uses TRBV25-1 and TRBJ2-5; maybe TRBD1 (6 bases). The germline V and J ends were trimmed by 2 bases and 2 bases, with 9 bases remaining between them. Germline values: CDR1 MGHDK, CDR2 SYGVNS. The CDR3 consists of 14 residues. The chain's CDR3 is CASSEGQGQETQYF. CDR3 nucleotide sequence: TGTGCCAGCAGTGAAGGGCAGGGGCAAGAGACCCAGTACTTC. The variable domain in full, completed from reference TRBV25-1 and TRBJ2-5, reads EADIYQTPRYLVIGTGKKITLECSQTMGHDKMYWYQQDPGMELHLIHYSYGVNSTEKGDLSSESTVSRIRTEHFPLTLESARPSHTSQYLCASSEGQGQETQYFGPGTRLLVL.

The chain couples TRBV4-3 to TRBJ2-7; either TRBD1 or TRBD2 may fit D (7 bases each). The CDR3 spans 17 residues. From germline, CDR1 is LGHNA and CDR2 YSLEER. V lost 0 bases, J lost 4 bases, and 19 bases lay in between. The DNA for the CDR3 is TGCGCCAGCAGCCAAGATCAGGGGGGGGCCTGGGATTACGAGCAGTACTTC. Protein product: CASSQDQGGAWDYEQYF.

The gene calls are TRBV19 and TRBJ1-5; D is unclear. The CDR3 totals 13 residues. V was cut by 3 bases and J by 4 bases, with 7 bases left in between. The germline V gene encodes CDR1 LNHDA and CDR2 SQIVND (reference sequence). In nucleotides, the CDR3 is TGTGCCAGTAGTATGGTAGGAAATCAGCCCCAGCATTTT. Translating gives CASSMVGNQPQHF. The variable domain in full, with the rest retrieved from reference TRBV19 and TRBJ1-5, is DGGITQSPKYLFRKEGQNVTLSCEQNLNHDAMYWYRQDPGQGLRLIYYSQIVNDFQKGDIAEGYSVSREKKESFPLTVTSAQKNPTAFYLCASSMVGNQPQHFGDGTRLSIL.